Presented here are 3 T cell receptor beta chains from one specimen sequenced in a study of blood T cell repertoires in COVID-19. Using immunoSEQ multiplex PCR, the repertoire was profiled, and TCRdb retains in-frame clones only, with some absent. The sample has roughly 300,000 clones, 85% seen once; the top ten hold roughly 15%. Sequenced sample: peripheral blood. These receptors were collected from a human donor in a cohort sampled during active COVID-19.

The CDR3 DNA reads as TGTGCCAGCAGCCTGACTAGCGGGGGCATAAACTACGAGCAGTACTTC. Protein sequence: CASSLTSGGINYEQYF. The V and J genes are TRBV28 and TRBJ2-7, with 12 bases identical to TRBD2. With 6 bases clipped from V and 3 bases from J, the junction kept 9 bases outside the gene matches. CDR3 size: 16 residues. Germline loops: CDR1 MDHEN, CDR2 SYDVKM.

The chain carries TRBV7-9 and TRBJ1-3; the match to TRBD1 covers 9 bases. Germline V gene lookup returns CDR1 SEHNR and CDR2 FQNEAQ (reference sequence). The CDR3 sequence is 16 residues long. The V and J ends lost 6 bases and 0 bases, in that order; junction bases with no gene match: 6. The CDR3 sequence: CASRQGTGSSGNTIYF. CDR3 in DNA: TGTGCCAGCAGACAGGGGACAGGGAGCTCTGGAAACACCATATATTTT.

The chain links TRBV5-4 to TRBJ2-3; no definite D call. Deletions cut 4 bases from V and 2 bases from J, with 14 bases between. Germline V gene data show CDR1 as SGHNT and CDR2 as YYREEE (reference sequence). This CDR3 has 15 residues. CDR3 sequence (DNA): TGTGCCAGCAGCCCTGGCTACAGCCTCACAGATACGCAGTATTTT. Amino acids: CASSPGYSLTDTQYF.